The sequence of this TCR beta chain was determined in a study of T cells after yellow fever vaccination. Study outcomes and limitations: Detected again after the booster were most primary-vaccination clones, at 95% to 98% CD4 and 80% to 90% CD8. Overlap between CD4 and CD8 compartments was detected for a small share of clonotypes.

In its sample, this clonotype was seen a few times. Its antigen is currently unknown. A 5'RACE template-switching step, the method used to make TCR cDNA, added a universal primer site and UMIs. TCRdb independently ran MiXCR on the 5' RACE reads; one entry per CDR3 protein. The sample carries some 300,000 distinct CDR3 sequences, 8.7% recorded once. V dropped 5 bases and J dropped 4; count of bases not matched to a gene: 10. This CDR3 is 16 amino acids long. Germline assignment: CDR1 LGHNA and CDR2 YNFKEQ. The sample consisted of CD4+ T cells sorted from PBMCs, taken 5 days after the yellow fever booster vaccination. This receptor was taken from a man between 18 and 29 years old who received the YFV17D yellow fever vaccine. This chain links TRBV4-2 with TRBJ1-1; 10 bases map to TRBD1. The DNA of the CDR3 is TGTGCCAGCAGCGGACCGGGACAGGGGCTTGGCACTGAAGCTTTCTTT. Protein sequence: CASSGPGQGLGTEAFF.